Listed below are T cell receptor beta chains from one sample, sequenced in a study of blood T cell repertoires in COVID-19. The repertoire was sequenced with immunoSEQ multiplex PCR; TCRdb's copy has only in-frame clones and lacks some. This table holds under 350,000 clones, under 90% found once. The specimen sequenced was PBMCs or T cells enriched from blood (not recorded which). These receptors came from a woman aged 40 to 55 who had recovered from COVID-19. The CDR3 runs from the conserved cysteine through the conserved F or W. The D gene is left open where the match is weak. The listing skips clone size in some rows; elsewhere it reads once, few, many or a size class.

V gene,J gene,D gene,clone size,CDR3 DNA,CDR3 protein
TRBV18,TRBJ1-2,NA,NA,TGTGCCAGCTCACCTACCCCGGACGGGATCTATGGCTACACCTTC,CASSPTPDGIYGYTF
TRBV19,TRBJ1-5,TRBD1,NA,TGTGCCAGTAGTCTGGACAGGGAAGGGGGCAATCAGCCCCAGCATTTT,CASSLDREGGNQPQHF
TRBV19,TRBJ2-6,TRBD1,NA,TGTGCCAGTAGTATATCACCGGGACAGGGGGTAAGAGCTGGGGCCAACGTCCTGACTTTC,CASSISPGQGVRAGANVLTF
TRBV5-1,TRBJ1-1,NA,NA,TGCGCCAGCAGCTTGGGAGGGCGCGACGAAGCTTTCTTT,CASSLGGRDEAFF
TRBV11-2,TRBJ1-2,NA,NA,TGTGCCAGCAGCGGGAACGTGGGGGGGCTGGCCTATGGCTACACCTTC,CASSGNVGGLAYGYTF
TRBV25-1,TRBJ1-1,NA,NA,TGTGCCAGCACCTCCAGGGGCACTGAAGCTTTCTTT,CASTSRGTEAFF
TRBV9,TRBJ2-2,TRBD1,NA,TGTGCCAGCAGATTGTCCCCCGGACAGGGAGCGAACACCGGGGAGCTGTTTTTT,CASRLSPGQGANTGELFF
TRBV9,TRBJ1-1,NA,NA,TGTGCCAGCAGCACGAGGGTGAACACTGAAGCTTTCTTT,CASSTRVNTEAFF
TRBV18,TRBJ1-3,NA,few,TGTGCCAGCTCACCCCCGTCCCGGGACATCTCCGGAAACACCATATATTTT,CASSPPSRDISGNTIYF
TRBV5-6,TRBJ1-2,NA,NA,TGTGCCAGCAGCCTACAGGGTCGCTATGGCTACACCTTC,CASSLQGRYGYTF
TRBV5-1,TRBJ1-1,NA,once,TGCGCCAGCAGCGGGGGGGACCGGTATAGCACTGAAGCTTTCTTT,CASSGGDRYSTEAFF
TRBV19,TRBJ1-1,NA,NA,TGTGCCAGTAGTATTACGGCAGGGCGTATGAACACTGAAGCTTTCTTT,CASSITAGRMNTEAFF
TRBV7-2,TRBJ1-1,TRBD1,NA,TGTGCCAGCAGAAAAACCGGGACAGCCTCTGAAGCTTTCTTT,CASRKTGTASEAFF
TRBV6-5,TRBJ2-6,NA,NA,TGTGCCAGCAGTTTAAACAGCCAAGCTGGGGCCAACGTCCTGACTTTC,CASSLNSQAGANVLTF
TRBV3-1/TRBV3-2,TRBJ2-5,TRBD2,NA,TGTGCCAGCAGCCGGGCGGGAGTCGACGAGACCCAGTACTTC,CASSRAGVDETQYF
TRBV9,TRBJ2-1,NA,NA,TGTGCCAGCAGCGTTCTTGCAGGGTCTGATGAGCAGTTCTTC,CASSVLAGSDEQFF
TRBV5-1,TRBJ2-5,TRBD1,NA,TGCGCCAGCAGCTTGGTTCTGGGGACAGAAGAGACCCAGTACTTC,CASSLVLGTEETQYF
TRBV2,TRBJ1-1,TRBD1,NA,TGTGCCAGCAGGGGACAGCCGAACACTGAAGCTTTCTTT,CASRGQPNTEAFF
TRBV18,TRBJ1-1,NA,NA,TGTGCCAGCTCCGTCACGACTCAGAACACTGAAGCTTTCTTT,CASSVTTQNTEAFF
TRBV6-1,TRBJ1-1,TRBD1,NA,TGTGCCAGCAGGCTCACATGGGACAGGGGCACTGAAGCTTTCTTT,CASRLTWDRGTEAFF
TRBV6-2/TRBV6-3,TRBJ1-5,NA,NA,TGTGCCAGCAGTTACCCGCAGACGCGGCAGCCCCAGCATTTT,CASSYPQTRQPQHF
TRBV4-1,TRBJ2-1,TRBD2,NA,TGCGCCAGCAGCCCGAATAGCGGGAGGGGCTACAATGAGCAGTTCTTC,CASSPNSGRGYNEQFF
TRBV5-1,TRBJ1-2,NA,NA,TGCGCCAGCAGCTTTCATCAGGGGTATGGCTACACCTTC,CASSFHQGYGYTF
TRBV6-2/TRBV6-3,TRBJ1-1,NA,NA,TGTGCCAGCAGTTACAGGCTTGGGAGAGCTGAAGCTTTCTTT,CASSYRLGRAEAFF
TRBV5-1,TRBJ1-1,TRBD1,once,TGCGCCAGCAGCTGGACTCCGGGACAGGTGAACACTGAAGCTTTCTTT,CASSWTPGQVNTEAFF
TRBV6-1,TRBJ1-1,NA,few,TGTGCCAGCAGCGAACCGGGACACTCGAACACTGAAGCTTTCTTT,CASSEPGHSNTEAFF
TRBV20-1,TRBJ2-5,TRBD2,NA,TGCAGTGCTAGTCGGGGACTAGCGGAAGAGACCCAGTACTTC,CSASRGLAEETQYF
TRBV11-2,TRBJ2-7,NA,NA,TGTGCCAGCAGCTTACTGGGCGGGGGACATAAGGCCTACGAGCAGTACTTC,CASSLLGGGHKAYEQYF
TRBV5-1,TRBJ2-2,TRBD2,once,TGCGCCAGCAGCTTCACCATCGGGACTATTCCCGGGGAGCTGTTTTTT,CASSFTIGTIPGELFF
TRBV27,TRBJ2-3,NA,NA,TGTGCCAGCAGTTTAGCCCCCGACATTACGCAGTATTTT,CASSLAPDITQYF
TRBV28,TRBJ1-2,TRBD1,NA,TGTGCCAGCCGCCCCCCGGGACAGGGTAACTATGGCTACACCTTC,CASRPPGQGNYGYTF
TRBV7-3,TRBJ2-2,TRBD1,NA,TGTGCCAGCAGCTGGACAGGGCCCTCGAACACCGGGGAGCTGTTTTTT,CASSWTGPSNTGELFF
TRBV3-1/TRBV3-2,TRBJ1-1,NA,NA,TGTGCCAGCAGACATCAGGGGTTAAACACTGAAGCTTTCTTT,CASRHQGLNTEAFF
TRBV18,TRBJ2-7,TRBD1,NA,TGTGCCAGCTCCAAGCCGACACAGGGGGGATACGAGCAGTACTTC,CASSKPTQGGYEQYF
TRBV5-4,TRBJ2-1,TRBD2,NA,TGTGCCAGCAGCTGGCAAACTAGCGGATCCTACAATGAGCAGTTCTTC,CASSWQTSGSYNEQFF
TRBV16,TRBJ2-1,TRBD2,NA,TGTGCCAGCAGCCGAGAGGGACTAGCGACCAATGAGCAGTTCTTC,CASSREGLATNEQFF
TRBV5-1,TRBJ2-7,TRBD1,NA,TGCGCCAGCAGCTTCACGACAGGGGCCTACGAGCAGTACTTC,CASSFTTGAYEQYF
TRBV3-1/TRBV3-2,TRBJ1-6,NA,NA,TGTGCCAGCAGCCAGGTCGTAGGGACAATGGGTCCCCTCCACTTT,CASSQVVGTMGPLHF
TRBV5-4,TRBJ1-2,NA,NA,TGTGCCAGCAGCTTGGAGGCAGCACGGGGCTATGGCTACACCTTC,CASSLEAARGYGYTF
TRBV9,TRBJ2-7,NA,NA,TGTGCCAGCAGCCCCCAGGGGCAGGGCGAGCAGTACTTC,CASSPQGQGEQYF
TRBV7-8,TRBJ1-2,NA,NA,TGTGCCAGCAGCTTAGCGGGCAGTACTAACTATGGCTACACCTTC,CASSLAGSTNYGYTF
TRBV19,TRBJ2-7,TRBD2,NA,TGTGCCAGTAGTATATCGAGCGGGAGGGCCTCCGAGCAGTACTTC,CASSISSGRASEQYF
TRBV21-1,TRBJ2-3,NA,NA,TGTGCCAGCATTACCGTGGGGAGGGGAAGGGATACGCAGTATTTT,CASITVGRGRDTQYF
TRBV7-2,TRBJ1-1,NA,NA,TGTGCCAGCAGCTTAGTTGGGGGCCCTAACACTGAAGCTTTCTTT,CASSLVGGPNTEAFF
TRBV15,TRBJ2-3,NA,NA,TGTGCCACCAGCAGAGATAACCCAGACACGGATACGCAGTATTTT,CATSRDNPDTDTQYF
TRBV5-1,TRBJ2-5,NA,once,TGCGCCAGCAGCTCCGGGGACAGCGGGGAGACCCAGTACTTC,CASSSGDSGETQYF
TRBV11-2,TRBJ2-5,NA,NA,TGTGCCAGCAGCTTACGTCAGCAAGAGACCCAGTACTTC,CASSLRQQETQYF
TRBV19,TRBJ1-1,NA,NA,TGTGCCAGTAGTATAAGCGTAGAGAACACTGAAGCTTTCTTT,CASSISVENTEAFF
TRBV3-1/TRBV3-2,TRBJ2-1,NA,NA,TGTGCCAGCAGCCCGGGTGCCGATTCCTACAATGAGCAGTTCTTC,CASSPGADSYNEQFF
TRBV2,TRBJ2-7,NA,NA,TGTGCCAGCACCGATTGGGTCCGGGAATACTCCTACGAGCAGTACTTC,CASTDWVREYSYEQYF
TRBV2,TRBJ1-2,TRBD1,once,TGTGCCAGCAGTGAATTGGGCGGACAGGGGGGTACGGGTGGCTACACCTTC,CASSELGGQGGTGGYTF